The clone carrying this T cell receptor beta chain was seen more than once but under ten times. The antigen is undetermined. These data originate in a study of T-cell reconstitution after alpha-beta-depleted transplantation in children. Study results and limitations: Some patients' high day-60 TCRbeta diversity was attributed to recipient cells surviving conditioning. About two months after transplant, alpha-beta T cells reportedly came from several hundred expanded graft clones. Hyperexpanded clones declined; after one year, newly produced T cells mostly supplied diversity.

Germline CDR1 MNHNS, CDR2 SASEGT. The junction had 20 bases not matched to a gene; V was cut back by 9 bases and J by 2 bases. CDR3 length: 19 residues. Unique molecular identifiers tagged the TCRbeta library. TCRdb reanalysed the PCR reads using MiXCR and keeps one entry per CDR3 protein. This sample carries hundreds of thousands of distinct CDR3 sequences, 13% of them seen once, and the ten largest clones take 0.79%. This sequence was found in a girl under 10 years old with congenital amegakaryocytic thrombocytopenia, due to receive a stem cell transplant. V and J are TRBV6-1 and TRBJ1-3; TRBD1 aligns across 9 bases. The source material was PBMCs, sampled before TCRalphabeta/CD19-depleted stem cell transplant. The CDR3 nucleotides read TGTGCCAGTGGGGCACAGGGGGCGGCTTTCGAGCTAGCTGGAAACACCATATATTTT. Protein product: CASGAQGAAFELAGNTIYF.